The TCR beta chain described here comes from a study of long-term antiretroviral therapy in people with HIV. Runs used v3.0 of the immunoSEQ assay and were done at survey level. The method was immunoSEQ multiplex PCR; TCRdb's version includes in-frame clones alone and lacks a portion of them. The sample includes approximately 6,400 clones, over 70% seen only once; the top ten take around 15%. V lost 6 bases and J lost 7; bases outside the gene matches: 5. This CDR3 has 14 amino acids. Germline CDR1 and CDR2: LNHDA and SQIVND (reference sequence). The specimen comprised unsorted PBMCs, sampled 0.5 years before starting antiretroviral therapy. This TCR derives from a man aged 35 to 55 with HIV. This sequence joins TRBV19 and TRBJ1-6; 8 bases fit TRBD1. CDR3 sequence reads: CASSEGTGNSPLHF. CDR3 DNA: TGTGCCAGTAGCGAAGGGACAGGCAATTCACCCCTCCACTTT.